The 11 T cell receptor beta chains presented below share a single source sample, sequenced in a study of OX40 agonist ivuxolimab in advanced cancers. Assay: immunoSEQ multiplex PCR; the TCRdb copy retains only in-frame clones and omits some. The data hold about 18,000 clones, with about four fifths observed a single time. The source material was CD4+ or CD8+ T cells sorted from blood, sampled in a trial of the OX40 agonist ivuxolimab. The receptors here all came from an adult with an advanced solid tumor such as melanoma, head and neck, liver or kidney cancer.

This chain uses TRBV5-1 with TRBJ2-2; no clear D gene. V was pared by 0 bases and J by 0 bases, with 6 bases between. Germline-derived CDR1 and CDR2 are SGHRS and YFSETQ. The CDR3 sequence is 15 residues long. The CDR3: CASSLDSSNTGELFF. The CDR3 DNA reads TGCGCCAGCAGCTTGGACAGTTCGAACACCGGGGAGCTGTTTTTT.

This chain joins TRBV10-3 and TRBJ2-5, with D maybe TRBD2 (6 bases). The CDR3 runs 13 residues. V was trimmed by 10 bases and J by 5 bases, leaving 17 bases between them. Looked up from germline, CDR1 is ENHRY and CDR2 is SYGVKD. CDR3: CASRRRGGETQYF. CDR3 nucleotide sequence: TGTGCCAGCCGTCGGAGGGGAGGCGAGACCCAGTACTTC.

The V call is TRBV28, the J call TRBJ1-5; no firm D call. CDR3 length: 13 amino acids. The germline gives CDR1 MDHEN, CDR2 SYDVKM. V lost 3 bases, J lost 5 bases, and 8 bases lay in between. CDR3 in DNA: TGTGCCAGCAGTTTTGGTCGGCATCAGCCCCAGCATTTT. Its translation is CASSFGRHQPQHF.

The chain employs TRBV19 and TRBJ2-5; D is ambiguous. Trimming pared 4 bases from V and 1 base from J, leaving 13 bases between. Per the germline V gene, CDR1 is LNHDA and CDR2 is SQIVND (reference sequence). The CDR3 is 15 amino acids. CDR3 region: CASSTSIGVQETQYF. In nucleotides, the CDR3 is TGTGCCAGTAGTACTTCGATTGGGGTCCAAGAGACCCAGTACTTC.

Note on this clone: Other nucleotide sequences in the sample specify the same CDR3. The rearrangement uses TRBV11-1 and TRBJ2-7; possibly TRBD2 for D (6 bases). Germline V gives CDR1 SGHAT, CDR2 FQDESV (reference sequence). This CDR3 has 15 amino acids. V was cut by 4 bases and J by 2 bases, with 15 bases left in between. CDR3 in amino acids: CASSSQLATAYEQYF. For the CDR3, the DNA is TGTGCCAGCAGCTCGCAGCTAGCGACCGCCTACGAGCAGTACTTC.

This chain's CDR3 is CASSLGGRFSYNEQFF. As DNA, the CDR3 is TGTGCCAGCAGCTTAGGGGGACGGTTCTCCTACAATGAGCAGTTCTTC. The chain uses TRBV11-3 and TRBJ2-1; D might be TRBD1 or TRBD2, each matching 5 bases. Germline CDR1 reads SGHNT; CDR2 reads YENEEA. This CDR3 has 16 residues. Trimming stripped 1 base from V and 0 bases from J, with 10 bases between. Based on the CDR3 plus reference TRBV11-3 and TRBJ2-1, the full variable domain is EAGVVQSPRYKIIEKKQPVAFWCNPISGHNTLYWYLQNLGQGPELLIRYENEEAVDDSQLPKDRFSAERLKGVDSTLKIQPAELGDSAVYLCASSLGGRFSYNEQFFGPGTRLTVL.

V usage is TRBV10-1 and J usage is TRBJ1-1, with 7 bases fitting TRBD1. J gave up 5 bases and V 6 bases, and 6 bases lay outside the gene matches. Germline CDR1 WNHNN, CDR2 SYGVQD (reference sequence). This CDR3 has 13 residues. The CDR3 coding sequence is TGCGCCAGCAGCCGACAGGGACGGACTGAAGCTTTCTTT. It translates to CASSRQGRTEAFF.

CDR3 loop: CASSIDASSSNQPQHF. The CDR3 region has the DNA TGTGCCAGTAGTATAGACGCCAGTTCTAGCAATCAGCCCCAGCATTTT. V gene TRBV19 combines with J gene TRBJ1-5, with no clear D. Germline V CDR1 and CDR2: LNHDA, SQIVND (reference sequence). The CDR3 has 16 amino acids. V was pared by 0 bases and J by 0 bases, with 9 bases between.

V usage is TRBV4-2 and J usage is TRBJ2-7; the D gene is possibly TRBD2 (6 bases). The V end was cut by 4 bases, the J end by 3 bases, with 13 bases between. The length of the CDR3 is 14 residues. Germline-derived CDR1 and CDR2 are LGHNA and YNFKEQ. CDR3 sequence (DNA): TGTGCCAGCAGCCTCCAAAGGGGAGGCTACGAGCAGTACTTC. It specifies CASSLQRGGYEQYF.

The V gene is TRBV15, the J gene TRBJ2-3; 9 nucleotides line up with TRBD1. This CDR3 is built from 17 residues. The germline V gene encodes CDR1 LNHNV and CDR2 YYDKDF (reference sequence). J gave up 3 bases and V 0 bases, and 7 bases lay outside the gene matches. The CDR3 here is CATSRDKGTGITDTQYF. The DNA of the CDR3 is TGTGCCACCAGCAGAGATAAAGGGACAGGGATTACAGATACGCAGTATTTT.

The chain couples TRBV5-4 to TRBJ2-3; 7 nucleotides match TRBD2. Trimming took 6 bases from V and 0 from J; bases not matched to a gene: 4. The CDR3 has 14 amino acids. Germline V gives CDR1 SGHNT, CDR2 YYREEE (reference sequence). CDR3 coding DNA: TGTGCCAGCAATAGCGGGCCTAGCACAGATACGCAGTATTTT. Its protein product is CASNSGPSTDTQYF.